Listed below are T cell receptor beta chains from one sample, sequenced in a study of T cells in Graves' hyperthyroidism and ophthalmopathy. Via MiXCR, TCRdb re-called the multiplex PCR reads, giving one row per CDR3 protein. This sample carries roughly 500,000 distinct CDR3 sequences, 16% of them seen once, and the ten largest clones take 25% to 30%. Sequencing was carried out using blood. These receptors all stem from a woman under 40 with Graves' ophthalmopathy. CDR3s include the opening cysteine and the closing phenylalanine or tryptophan. Fields, in order: clone size, V gene, J gene, D gene, CDR3 DNA, CDR3 protein. A D gene is named only where the DNA matches it firmly. Rows give clone size only sometimes, using once, few, many, or a class for an expanded clone.

>many|TRBV7-3|TRBJ2-1|TRBD2
TGTGCCAGCAGCCCGATCCCCCAGCGGGAGCGGCCCAATGAGCAGTTCTTC
CASSPIPQRERPNEQFF
>few|TRBV10-3|TRBJ2-1|-
TGTGCCATCAGTGACGTGACGGGAGAGTCTGAGCAGTTCTTC
CAISDVTGESEQFF
>-|TRBV12-3/TRBV12-4|TRBJ2-1|TRBD1
TGTGCCAGCAGTTTTGGGGACAGGGGGCGAGGGGACAATGAGCAGTTCTTC
CASSFGDRGRGDNEQFF
>many|TRBV4-3|TRBJ1-1|-
TGCGCCAGCAGCCGTGGGTCACACGAGGCTGAAGCTTTCTTT
CASSRGSHEAEAFF
>many|TRBV20-1|TRBJ1-3|-
TGCAGTGCTAGGGTTACTGGAAACACCATATATTTT
CSARVTGNTIYF
>few|TRBV13|TRBJ2-1|TRBD2
TGTGCCAGCAGCTTAGAGGGGACTACTAGCGGGAGAGGCGATGAGCAGTTCTTC
CASSLEGTTSGRGDEQFF
>many|TRBV28|TRBJ2-5|-
TGTGCCAGCAGTTTTAGTGTTGGGGTCGGAGGTGGGGAGACCCAGTACTTC
CASSFSVGVGGGETQYF
>many|TRBV12-3/TRBV12-4|TRBJ2-5|TRBD1
TGTGCCAGCAGATTGGGACAGGGGGATGAGACCCAGTACTTC
CASRLGQGDETQYF
>-|TRBV24-1|TRBJ2-6|TRBD2
TGTGCCACCAGTGATTTCGTAGCGGGAGGGCCTGGTGGGGCCAACGTCCTGACTTTC
CATSDFVAGGPGGANVLTF
>-|TRBV7-2|TRBJ1-1|TRBD1
TGTGCCAGCAGCTTATCAGGGGGGAACACTGAAGCTTCCTTT
CASSLSGGNTEASF
>few|TRBV6-6|TRBJ2-7|-
TGTGCCAGCAGTTACGGGGGAGTTCTGGGCTACGAGCAGTACTTC
CASSYGGVLGYEQYF
>many|TRBV6-1|TRBJ1-1|-
TGTGCCAGCAGTACGACAGGCCATGGCGCTGAAGCTTTCTTT
CASSTTGHGAEAFF
>-|TRBV29-1|TRBJ2-7|TRBD2
TGCAGCGTTGAAGCGGATGCGGGAGGGCGGAAAGACGAGCAGTACTTC
CSVEADAGGRKDEQYF
>many|TRBV11-2|TRBJ2-5|TRBD1
TGTGCCAGCAGCGCTCCCTCAGGGGGCTGGGAGACCCAGTACTTC
CASSAPSGGWETQYF
>-|TRBV12-3/TRBV12-4|TRBJ1-5|-
TGTGCCAGCAGCCCTCAGGGGCATCAGCCCCAGCATTTT
CASSPQGHQPQHF
>few|TRBV5-1|TRBJ2-7|TRBD1
TGCGCCAGCAGCTTGGGATATAACCGGGACAGATCCTACGAGCAGTACTTC
CASSLGYNRDRSYEQYF
>many|TRBV12-3/TRBV12-4|TRBJ2-7|TRBD1
TGTGCCAGCAGTCAGACGGACAGGCACCTCTCCTACGAGCAGTACTTC
CASSQTDRHLSYEQYF
>many|TRBV28|TRBJ1-5|TRBD1
TGTGCCAGCAGTGACGGGACAGGGAGCAATCAGCCCCAGCATTTT
CASSDGTGSNQPQHF
>-|TRBV4-2|TRBJ2-3|-
TGTGCCAGCAGCCCCCGGGGGGCTGATACGCAGTATTTT
CASSPRGADTQYF
>few|TRBV6-2/TRBV6-3|TRBJ2-7|-
TGTGCCAGCAACCAGGACGGCATCGTAGGGATCGAGCAGTACTTC
CASNQDGIVGIEQYF
>-|TRBV10-1|TRBJ2-1|TRBD2
TGCGCCAGCTTTAGGACTAGCGGTACCTACAATGAGCAGTTCTTC
CASFRTSGTYNEQFF
>few|TRBV12-3/TRBV12-4|TRBJ2-1|-
TGTGCCAGCAGTCCCCTGGGAAGGGGAGTCAGGCCTGAGCAGTTCTTC
CASSPLGRGVRPEQFF
>-|TRBV19|TRBJ2-1|TRBD2
TGTGCCAGTAGTATGAGTGGGAGGGCCGGTCCTGAGCAGTTCTTC
CASSMSGRAGPEQFF
>many|TRBV13|TRBJ2-7|TRBD2
TGTGCCAGCAGCCTAGGCCGGACTAGCGGACGGGCCTACGAGCAGTACTTC
CASSLGRTSGRAYEQYF
>-|TRBV27|TRBJ2-7|-
TGTGCCAGCAGTCAAGACGATCGCGCCGCCGAGCAGTACTTC
CASSQDDRAAEQYF
>-|TRBV7-8|TRBJ1-6|TRBD1
TGTGCCAGCAGCCCCCGACAGGGGAATTCACCCCTCCACTTT
CASSPRQGNSPLHF
>many|TRBV7-2|TRBJ2-1|-
TGTGCCAGCAGCTTACAGGGATACAATGAGCAGTTCTTC
CASSLQGYNEQFF
>-|TRBV20-1|TRBJ2-2|-
TGCAGTGCTAGAGCTCCGGGGATTAACACCGGGGAGCTGTTTTTT
CSARAPGINTGELFF
>few|TRBV25-1|TRBJ2-3|TRBD2
TGTGCCAGCAGTGAGGTAGCGGGAGGGCCTGTGGATACGCAGTATTTT
CASSEVAGGPVDTQYF
>-|TRBV18|TRBJ2-3|TRBD2
TGTGCCAGCTCCCTTTTTGGACTAGCGGGAGATACAGATACGCAGTATTTT
CASSLFGLAGDTDTQYF
>many|TRBV6-1|TRBJ2-7|TRBD2
TGTGCCAGCAGTTGGAATATAGCGGGAGTATCCTACGAGCAGTACTTC
CASSWNIAGVSYEQYF
>many|TRBV20-1|TRBJ2-7|-
TGCAGTGGTATCGGAAATCGGGCCAGCTCCTACGAGCAGTACTTC
CSGIGNRASSYEQYF
>few|TRBV6-2/TRBV6-3|TRBJ2-7|TRBD1
TGTGCCAGCAGTTTCCCTGGACAGGGAAAACACGAGCAGTACTTC
CASSFPGQGKHEQYF
>many|TRBV6-2/TRBV6-3|TRBJ2-7|TRBD1
TGTGCCAGCAGTTACCTCCAGACAGGGGCCAACGAGCAGTACTTC
CASSYLQTGANEQYF
>-|TRBV7-2|TRBJ2-1|TRBD2
TGCGCCAGCAGCCAACTCCAAAGCTTGGGACTAGAAGTCAAAGGAAAAGACAATGAGCAGTTCTTC
CASSQLQSLGLEVKGKDNEQFF
>many|TRBV11-2|TRBJ1-5|-
TGTGCCAGCAGCTTAGATTACAGACAGCCCCAGCATTTT
CASSLDYRQPQHF
>few|TRBV4-2|TRBJ2-3|-
TGTGCCAGCAGCCAACCAAAGACCCTCAACAGGGATACGCAGTATTTT
CASSQPKTLNRDTQYF
>-|TRBV24-1|TRBJ2-2|-
TGTGCCACCAGTGATGCGGACAGAAACACCGGGGAGCTGTTTTTT
CATSDADRNTGELFF
>many|TRBV28|TRBJ2-1|-
TGTGCCAGCAGTTCCCCGGGGGAGGATGAGCAGTTCTTC
CASSSPGEDEQFF
>-|TRBV6-1|TRBJ2-1|TRBD1
TGTGCCAGCATTAGAGGACAGGGATACAATGAGCAGTTCTTC
CASIRGQGYNEQFF